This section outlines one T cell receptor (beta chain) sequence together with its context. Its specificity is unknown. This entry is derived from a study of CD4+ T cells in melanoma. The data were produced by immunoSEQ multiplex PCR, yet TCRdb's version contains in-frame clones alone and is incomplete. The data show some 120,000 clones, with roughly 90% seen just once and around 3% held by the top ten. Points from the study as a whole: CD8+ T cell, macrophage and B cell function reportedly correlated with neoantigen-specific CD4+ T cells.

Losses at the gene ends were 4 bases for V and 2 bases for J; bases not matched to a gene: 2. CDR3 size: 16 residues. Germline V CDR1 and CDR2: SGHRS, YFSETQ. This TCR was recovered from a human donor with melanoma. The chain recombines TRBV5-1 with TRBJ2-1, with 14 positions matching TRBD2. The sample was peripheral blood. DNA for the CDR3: TGCGCCAGCAGCACGACTAGCGGGGGGGCCTACAATGAGCAGTTCTTC. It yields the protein CASSTTSGGAYNEQFF.